Sequencing of this T cell receptor (beta chain) was carried out in a study of control samples from healthy donors and cancer patients. Profiled with immunoSEQ multiplex PCR; TCRdb holds only in-frame clones, not every one. The profile shows about 150,000 clones, 80% to 95% of them singletons. The CDR3 runs to 15 residues. Trimming took 11 bases from V and 2 from J; bases not matched to a gene: 10. Germline V gives CDR1 MGHRA, CDR2 YSYEKL. This sequence joins TRBV4-1 and TRBJ2-2; 8 positions agree with TRBD2. Sequencing used blood. This TCR was recovered from a man between 18 and 35 years old in good health. The CDR3 is CASRGGLPNTGELFF. The CDR3 DNA reads as TGCGCCTCCCGGGGGGGGCTACCAAACACCGGGGAGCTGTTTTTT.